These 8 T cell receptor beta chains originate from one sample sequenced in a study of T cell changes during pregnancy in multiple sclerosis. Produced via immunoSEQ multiplex PCR; TCRdb's table is partial and in-frame only. The sample records some 80,000 clones, nearly 95% being singletons. The source material was CD4+ T cells from peripheral blood mononuclear cells, sampled after pregnancy. The source is a female donor with multiple sclerosis, enrolled in a pregnancy study.

V gene TRBV19 combines with J gene TRBJ2-1; D is unresolved. The CDR3 spans 17 residues. Germline-derived CDR1 and CDR2 are LNHDA and SQIVND (reference sequence). V dropped 2 bases and J dropped 0 bases, with 14 bases sitting between them. CDR3 in DNA: TGTGCCAGTAGTATAACACGGAGCCTCCACTCCTACAATGAGCAGTTCTTC. The encoded protein is CASSITRSLHSYNEQFF.

The chain is built from TRBV30 and TRBJ2-5, with 8 bases lining up with TRBD2. Per germline, CDR1 GTSNPN and CDR2 SVGIG (reference sequence). The trim removed 8 bases at V and 8 bases at J, leaving 10 bases unmatched. CDR3 length: 12 amino acids. The CDR3 DNA follows: TGTGCCCGCTCGTCGGGGGGGCGAACCCAGTACTTC. Encoded protein: CARSSGGRTQYF.

This chain uses TRBV11-2 with TRBJ1-5; a possible D gene is TRBD1 (5 bases). Between the trimmed V and J ends, which lost 4 bases and 4 bases, there was a span of 14 bases. This CDR3 comprises 15 residues. The germline gives CDR1 SGHAT, CDR2 FQNNGV. This CDR3 is CASSSSGTVNQPQHF. CDR3 bases: TGTGCCAGCAGCTCGAGCGGGACGGTTAATCAGCCCCAGCATTTT.

The chain carries TRBV18 and TRBJ2-3; possible D gene TRBD1, 6 bases. This CDR3 is built from 16 residues. Germline V gives CDR1 KGHSH, CDR2 LQKENI. Trimming took off 2 bases at V and 5 bases at J, with 17 bases between the two ends. This CDR3 reads CASSPIGQITQDTQYF. The CDR3 nucleotides read TGTGCCAGCTCACCAATCGGACAGATAACACAAGATACGCAGTATTTT.

The chain links TRBV5-4 to TRBJ2-7, with D perhaps TRBD2 (6 bases). Trimming shortened V by 0 bases and J by 2 bases, and 15 bases separated the two germline ends. Germline V lookup: CDR1 SGHNT, CDR2 YYREEE (reference sequence). The CDR3 has 16 amino acids. The CDR3 here is CASSLGGTPATYEQYF. Written as DNA, the CDR3 is TGTGCCAGCAGCTTGGGCGGGACCCCAGCCACCTACGAGCAGTACTTC.

In its sample, this clone was seen once. This chain's CDR3 is CAIGTAYSGEQYF. The DNA for the CDR3 is TGTGCCATCGGGACAGCCTACTCGGGGGAGCAGTACTTC. The J gene is TRBJ2-7, the V gene TRBV10-3; 7 bases agree with TRBD1. Per germline, CDR1 ENHRY and CDR2 SYGVKD. With 8 bases clipped from V and 7 bases from J, the junction kept 11 bases outside the gene matches. The CDR3 length is 13 residues.

The chain recombines TRBV28 with TRBJ2-7, with 11 bases fitting TRBD2. J was trimmed by 4 bases and V by 6 bases; bases with no gene match: 5. The length of the CDR3 is 14 residues. Germline V lookup: CDR1 MDHEN, CDR2 SYDVKM. CDR3 coding DNA: TGTGCCAGCAGGTCGGGACTAGCGGCTTACGAGCAGTACTTC. It yields the protein CASRSGLAAYEQYF.

Points on this clone: At one end, the junction sequence differs from germline, possibly due to a read error. This rearrangement joins TRBV7-9 to TRBJ2-1; perhaps TRBD2 as D (6 bases). This CDR3 is built from 15 residues. From germline, CDR1 is SEHNR and CDR2 FQNEAQ (reference sequence). The CDR3 spells CASSSTGTSYDEQFF. The CDR3, as DNA: TGTGCCAGCAGCTCGACCGGGACTTCCTACGATGAGCAGTTCTTC.